This TCR beta chain was obtained from a study of STAT5B mutations in CD4+ large granular lymphocyte leukemia. Note on this clone: The antigen remains undetermined.

General observations from the study: Patient CD4-sorted repertoires looked more clonal than healthy CD4+ repertoires, even without putative leukemic clones.

Using immunoSEQ multiplex PCR, the repertoire was profiled, and TCRdb retains in-frame clones only, with some absent. Here the sample spans 45,000 to 55,000 clones, approximately 70% being singletons. This receptor was identified in a human donor in good health. What was sequenced was CD4+ T cells from blood buffy coats.

CDR3 coding DNA: TGTGCCAGTAGTCTAGGGGCCAGCTTAACCTACGAGCAGTACTTC. It is translated as CASSLGASLTYEQYF. The chain is built from TRBV19 and TRBJ2-7, with TRBD1 as a possible D gene (5 bases). Germline CDR1 is LNHDA and CDR2 is SQIVND (reference sequence). The ends were cut back, 5 bases at V and 2 bases at J, with 16 bases in the middle. This CDR3 is 15 amino acids long.